This TCR beta chain comes out of a study of radiation and T cells in renal cell carcinoma. About the study: Nephrectomy followed 15 Gy stereotactic body radiation by 4 weeks. Findings and limits, study-wide: Baseline intratumoral clonotype presence is unknown without pretreatment biopsies.

Clones were sequenced by immunoSEQ multiplex PCR, and TCRdb holds only the in-frame ones, with some missing. The data contain about 58,000 clones, roughly four fifths of them singletons. Germline lookup yields CDR1 MNHEY and CDR2 SVGAGI. V trimming: 6 bases; J trimming: 7 bases; junction bases outside the gene matches: 6. This CDR3 is built from 14 residues. Time point meaning: blood 2 weeks post-SBRT. Treatment meaning: 15 Gy SBRT to primary tumor, nephrectomy 4 weeks later. As concerns this clone: Its cognate antigen is unknown.

The sequence came from a man aged 60-69 years with renal cell carcinoma. Here the sequenced sample was blood, taken from a patient whose treatment included radiotherapy and nephrectomy. This chain connects TRBV6-5 to TRBJ1-6; 7 bases are shared with TRBD1. The CDR3: CASRPGTDNSPLHF. The CDR3 bases are TGTGCCAGCAGGCCTGGGACAGACAATTCACCCCTCCACTTT.